This T cell receptor beta chain originates from a study of blood T cell repertoires in COVID-19. The CDR3 contains 16 residues. Trimming cost V 2 bases and J 7 bases; bases outside gene matches: 11. Germline values: CDR1 MNHEY, CDR2 SMNVEV (reference sequence). The assay was immunoSEQ multiplex PCR, and TCRdb's table has in-frame clones only and misses some. The sample yields about 250,000 clones, just under 85% seen once. Sequencing was performed on peripheral blood. The chain joins TRBV27 to TRBJ2-3, with TRBD2 matching over 8 bases. The clonotype comes from a man older than 75 with acute or convalescent COVID-19. The CDR3 sequence: CASSLTSGGILNTQYF. The CDR3 nucleotides read TGTGCCAGCAGTTTAACGTCGGGGGGGATACTAAATACGCAGTATTTT.